These 7 T cell receptor beta chains share one sample of origin, sequenced in a study of blood T cell repertoires in COVID-19. Sequencing was performed with immunoSEQ multiplex PCR; in TCRdb, only in-frame clones are kept and a portion is missing. The repertoire holds 150,000 or so clones, with 60% to 80% as singletons. The material sequenced was PBMCs or T cells enriched from blood (not recorded which). Receptor source: a woman in her 50s who had recovered from COVID-19.

This clone was recorded a few times. The CDR3, as DNA: TGTGCCTCTTCAGGGACCTACAATGAGCAGTTCTTC. Its translation: CASSGTYNEQFF. The chain is built from TRBV24-1 and TRBJ2-1, with TRBD1 as a possible D gene (5 bases). V gave up 12 bases and J gave up 2 bases, with 10 bases separating them. Looked up from germline, CDR1 is KGHDR and CDR2 is SFDVKD. CDR3 size: 12 residues.

This chain joins TRBV2 and TRBJ1-1, with 10 bases that match TRBD1. J was trimmed by 1 base and V by 4 bases; bases with no gene match: 15. Germline V gene lookup returns CDR1 SNHLY and CDR2 FYNNEI. The CDR3 covers 19 residues. CDR3 residues: CASSVGGLGTGDRNTEAFF. CDR3 DNA: TGTGCCAGCAGTGTTGGAGGCCTGGGGACAGGGGACCGGAACACTGAAGCTTTCTTT.

This chain joins TRBV27 and TRBJ2-3; 8 bases are shared with TRBD1. V shed 11 bases, J shed 2 bases, and the junction held 15 bases outside the gene matches. Germline CDR1 and CDR2: MNHEY and SMNVEV (reference sequence). The CDR3 consists of 16 residues. The CDR3 loop is CASQRRQGPPTDTQYF. The DNA for the CDR3 is TGTGCCTCACAACGGAGACAGGGGCCCCCCACAGATACGCAGTATTTT.

The V gene is TRBV7-2, the J gene TRBJ2-1, with 10 bases that match TRBD2. Germline V gene data show CDR1 as SGHTA and CDR2 as FQGNSA. The CDR3 runs to 15 residues. Trimming removed 3 bases from V and 7 bases from J; junction bases left unmatched: 6. CDR3: CASSFQLAGNNEQFF. The CDR3 DNA is TGTGCCAGCAGCTTTCAACTAGCGGGAAATAATGAGCAGTTCTTC.

This chain uses TRBV3-1 (or the pseudogene TRBV3-2) with TRBJ1-1; unclear D gene. The CDR3 runs to 17 residues. With 2 bases removed from V and 4 bases from J, the gap between germline ends came to 20 bases. Germline CDR1 is LGHDT and CDR2 is YNNKEL (reference sequence). The CDR3 bases are TGTGCCAGCAGCCAAACCCTAGGCCCCCCGGAGGGCACTGAAGCTTTCTTT. Translated, it gives CASSQTLGPPEGTEAFF.

This clone was recorded a few times. The junction shows a germline mismatch at one end, possibly a read error. V gene TRBV14 combines with J gene TRBJ1-6; D is unresolved. The germline V gene encodes CDR1 SGHDN and CDR2 FVKESK. The CDR3 consists of 19 residues. CDR3 residues: CASSQVPMRASLYNSALHF. The CDR3 bases are TGTGCCAGCAGCCAAGTACCCATGAGAGCGTCGTTGTATAATTCAGCCCTCCACTTT.

DNA for the CDR3: TGCAGCGTTGCTAGCGGGATGGGTGAGACCCAGTACTTC. Amino acids: CSVASGMGETQYF. The chain uses TRBV29-1 and TRBJ2-5; 9 bases match TRBD2. The J segment lost 5 bases and the V segment lost 4 bases, leaving 5 bases of the junction unmatched. From germline, CDR1 is SQVTM and CDR2 ANQGSEA. This CDR3 has 13 amino acids.